Following are 26 T cell receptor beta chains from one sample sequenced in a study of blood T cell repertoires in COVID-19 (dated by TCRdb to the early 2020s). The library was generated by the immunoSEQ multiplex PCR assay. This is the immuneACCESS table as TCRdb keeps it, with only in-frame sequences that have V and J called. A part of the clones is gone; compared with another copy, unresolved V genes explain less than half, and the rest is unexplained. Recorded for this sample are roughly 150,000 clones; approximately 84% of them occurred a single time. Approximately 5.4% of the sample lies in the top ten. Sequenced sample: peripheral blood. These receptors came from a woman between 50 and 59 years old with COVID-19, enrolled during active disease.

This chain links TRBV7-2 with TRBJ2-4; 7 bases fit TRBD2. Losses at the gene ends were 2 bases for V and 8 bases for J; bases not matched to a gene: 3. The CDR3 is 13 residues long. Per germline, CDR1 SGHTA and CDR2 FQGNSA. In DNA form, the CDR3 reads TGTGCCAGCAGCTTATGGACTAGTGACATTCAGTACTTC. Protein product: CASSLWTSDIQYF.

V is TRBV4-1 and J is TRBJ1-1; no firm D call. The germline V and J ends were trimmed by 0 bases and 5 bases, with 13 bases remaining between them. CDR1 and CDR2 from the germline V gene are MGHRA and YSYEKL. The CDR3 runs 15 residues. CDR3 nucleotides: TGCGCCAGCAGCCAAGAGACCAGAGGGAAGACTGAAGCTTTCTTT. Protein: CASSQETRGKTEAFF.

The chain employs TRBV10-3 and TRBJ2-3; 11 nucleotides agree with TRBD2. This CDR3 is built from 15 residues. With 9 bases clipped from V and 1 base from J, the junction kept 6 bases outside the gene matches. The germline gives CDR1 ENHRY, CDR2 SYGVKD. The CDR3 DNA reads TGTGCCATTAGCGGGGGGGCCCTAGGCACAGATACGCAGTATTTT. Its translation is CAISGGALGTDTQYF.

The chain is built from TRBV14 and TRBJ2-2; 9 bases are shared with TRBD2. Germline V gene lookup returns CDR1 SGHDN and CDR2 FVKESK. V was clipped by 3 bases and J by 7 bases; unmatched bases: 3. The CDR3 has 14 amino acids. CDR3 nucleotide sequence: TGTGCCAGCAGCCAGATGACTAGCGGCGGGGAGCTGTTTTTT. This codes for CASSQMTSGGELFF.

The chain recombines TRBV5-1 with TRBJ1-1; D not certain. In germline, CDR1 is SGHRS, CDR2 YFSETQ. The CDR3 has 14 residues. With 0 bases removed from V and 0 bases from J, the gap between germline ends came to 6 bases. DNA for the CDR3: TGCGCCAGCAGCTTGGGGGCGTTGAACACTGAAGCTTTCTTT. It specifies CASSLGALNTEAFF.

This clone was seen only once. This sequence joins TRBV15 and TRBJ1-2; TRBD1 matches 10 bases. Per germline, CDR1 LNHNV and CDR2 YYDKDF (reference sequence). The CDR3 runs to 15 residues. Trimming at V came to 8 bases and at J to 3 bases, leaving 9 bases not matched to a gene. CDR3 bases: TGTGCCACCGCCGGGACAGGGGTTGTCGACTATGGCTACACCTTC. Translation: CATAGTGVVDYGYTF. The whole variable domain, remainder taken from reference TRBV15 and TRBJ1-2, is DAMVIQNPRYQVTQFGKPVTLSCSQTLNHNVMYWYQQKSSQAPKLLFHYYDKDFNNEADTPDNFQSRRPNTSFCFLDIRSPGLGDTAMYLCATAGTGVVDYGYTFGSGTRLTVV.

The chain carries TRBV7-6 and TRBJ1-4, with D unresolved. V lost 1 base and J lost 7, with 22 bases in between. The germline CDR1 and CDR2 sequences are SGHVS and FNYEAQ. The CDR3 extends over 18 amino acids. CDR3 loop: CASSLGGLAEGLREKLFF. CDR3 nucleotide sequence: TGTGCCAGCAGCTTAGGAGGGTTGGCCGAAGGACTTCGTGAAAAACTGTTTTTT.

The chain combines TRBV9 with TRBJ2-3; D perhaps matches TRBD1 (5 bases). The CDR3 is 17 amino acids. Germline loops: CDR1 SGDLS, CDR2 YYNGEE. V was clipped by 4 bases and J by 1 base, with 19 bases between them. The CDR3 region has the DNA TGTGCCAGCAGCCCCATGGGGCAGCCCCGAGGCACAGATACGCAGTATTTT. This gives the protein CASSPMGQPRGTDTQYF. Full variable domain (outside the CDR3, taken from reference TRBV9 and TRBJ2-3): DSGVTQTPKHLITATGQRVTLRCSPRSGDLSVYWYQQSLDQGLQFLIQYYNGEERAKGNILERFSAQQFPDLHSELNLSSLELGDSALYFCASSPMGQPRGTDTQYFGPGTRLTVL.

This chain links TRBV30 with TRBJ2-5, with 11 positions matching TRBD2. This CDR3 comprises 14 residues. The V gene end was trimmed by 4 bases and the J gene end by 2 bases; junction bases not matched to a gene: 3. Germline CDR1 reads GTSNPN; CDR2 reads SVGIG (reference sequence). This CDR3 is CAWTSGGQQETQYF. In DNA form, the CDR3 reads TGTGCCTGGACTAGCGGGGGGCAACAAGAGACCCAGTACTTC.

Only one count was recorded for this clone. The CDR3 here is CAISADTQETQYF. The DNA of the CDR3 is TGTGCCATCAGCGCGGACACCCAAGAGACCCAGTACTTC. The chain employs TRBV10-3 and TRBJ2-5, with D possibly TRBD1 on 5 matching bases. V lost 6 bases, J lost 1 base, and 9 bases lay in between. Germline V gene data show CDR1 as ENHRY and CDR2 as SYGVKD. The CDR3 is 13 residues long.

The chain carries TRBV28 and TRBJ2-1, with unresolved D. CDR1 and CDR2 (germline): MDHEN, SYDVKM. The CDR3 has 10 residues. Trimming took off 8 bases at V and 9 bases at J, with 8 bases between the two ends. The CDR3 DNA is TGTGCCAGCGGCTCGGGTGAGCAGTTCTTC. This translates into CASGSGEQFF. The full variable domain, with the rest looked up from reference TRBV28 and TRBJ2-1, is DVKVTQSSRYLVKRTGEKVFLECVQDMDHENMFWYRQDPGLGLRLIYFSYDVKMKEKGDIPEGYSVSREKKERFSLILESASTNQTSMYLCASGSGEQFFGPGTRLTVL.

The V gene is TRBV4-1, the J gene TRBJ2-7; D may be TRBD1 (6 bases). The CDR3 has 14 amino acids. Trimming left V 3 bases short and J 3 bases short, with 12 bases between. The germline gives CDR1 MGHRA, CDR2 YSYEKL. CDR3 in amino acids: CASSQGQVSYEQYF. Here the CDR3 DNA reads TGCGCCAGCAGCCAGGGACAAGTTAGCTACGAGCAGTACTTC.

The sample holds one count of this clone. The gene calls are TRBV18 and TRBJ2-5; 8 bases map to TRBD1. The trim removed 2 bases at V and 10 bases at J, leaving 9 bases unmatched. CDR3 length: 14 amino acids. Germline CDR1 reads KGHSH; CDR2 reads LQKENI. CDR3 sequence reads: CASSPTVGDRNQYF. CDR3 coding DNA: TGTGCCAGCTCACCAACCGTTGGGGACAGGAACCAGTACTTC. Together with reference TRBV18 and TRBJ2-5, the CDR3 gives the full variable domain: NAGVMQNPRHLVRRRGQEARLRCSPMKGHSHVYWYRQLPEEGLKFMVYLQKENIIDESGMPKERFSAEFPKEGPSILRIQQVVRGDSAAYFCASSPTVGDRNQYFGPGTRLLVL.

The V call is TRBV16, the J call TRBJ1-5; possible D gene TRBD1, 6 bases. V lost 2 bases and J lost 7, with 12 bases in between. This CDR3 contains 14 residues. Germline V CDR1 and CDR2: KGHSY, FQNENV. CDR3 coding DNA: TGTGCCAGCAGCCAAGGGACACCGACCCAGCCCCAGCATTTT. Translating it yields CASSQGTPTQPQHF.

This chain connects TRBV18 to TRBJ1-5; 10 bases map to TRBD1. The germline CDR1 and CDR2 sequences are KGHSH and LQKENI. The trim removed 3 bases at V and 7 bases at J, leaving 0 bases unmatched. CDR3 length: 13 residues. The CDR3 protein is CASSPDRGQPQHF. For the CDR3, the DNA is TGTGCCAGCTCACCGGACAGGGGGCAGCCCCAGCATTTT.

CDR3 protein: CASSFTGLETQYF. The CDR3 DNA follows: TGCGCCAGCAGCTTCACAGGGTTGGAGACCCAGTACTTC. The chain uses TRBV5-1 and TRBJ2-5, with D tentatively TRBD1 (6 bases). Deletions cut 2 bases from V and 5 bases from J, with 10 bases between. The CDR3 has 13 amino acids. Looked up from germline, CDR1 is SGHRS and CDR2 is YFSETQ.

V usage is TRBV28 and J usage is TRBJ2-1; possible D gene TRBD1, 6 bases. The CDR3 loop spans 14 amino acids. Between the trimmed V and J ends, which lost 6 bases and 0 bases, there was a span of 9 bases. Looked up from germline, CDR1 is MDHEN and CDR2 is SYDVKM. Here the CDR3 DNA reads TGTGCCAGCAGCACAGGGAGCTCCTACAATGAGCAGTTCTTC. Protein: CASSTGSSYNEQFF.

V and J are TRBV28 and TRBJ2-5; 9 bases line up with TRBD1. The CDR3 is 15 amino acids. Looked up from germline, CDR1 is MDHEN and CDR2 is SYDVKM. The ends lost 5 bases at V and 6 bases at J; junction bases unmatched: 10. This CDR3 is CASSSAGTGTKTQYF. CDR3 DNA sequence: TGTGCCAGCAGTAGTGCCGGGACAGGGACGAAGACCCAGTACTTC. Drawing the rest from reference TRBV28 and TRBJ2-5, the complete variable domain is DVKVTQSSRYLVKRTGEKVFLECVQDMDHENMFWYRQDPGLGLRLIYFSYDVKMKEKGDIPEGYSVSREKKERFSLILESASTNQTSMYLCASSSAGTGTKTQYFGPGTRLLVL.

The chain links TRBV6-5 to TRBJ2-3; a weak D match, TRBD1 (6 bases). This CDR3 is built from 14 residues. V shed 8 bases and J shed 4 bases, with 16 bases lying between them. Germline CDR1 is MNHEY and CDR2 is SVGAGI. CDR3 in amino acids: CASVPHRDPDTQYF. For the CDR3, the DNA is TGTGCCAGCGTTCCTCACAGGGATCCAGATACGCAGTATTTT.

This clone has only one observation. The chain employs TRBV4-3 and TRBJ2-7; a possible D gene is TRBD1 (5 bases). The V end was cut by 4 bases, the J end by 4 bases, with 17 bases between. Germline V gene sequence: CDR1 LGHNA, CDR2 YSLEER. This CDR3 contains 15 residues. The CDR3 DNA is TGCGCCAGCAGCCCAGTAAAGGGGCAGGGTTACGAGCAGTACTTC. It codes for CASSPVKGQGYEQYF.

This clone was detected once. The chain combines TRBV29-1 with TRBJ2-3, with a tentative D call TRBD2 (6 bases). Trimming took 4 bases from V and 2 from J, leaving 10 bases between them. Germline V CDR1 and CDR2: SQVTM, ANQGSEA. This CDR3 spans 13 amino acids. CDR3 sequence (DNA): TGCAGCGTTGCGGGGGTTGTCACAGATACGCAGTATTTT. Its protein is CSVAGVVTDTQYF.

The chain recombines TRBV19 with TRBJ1-2; 7 positions agree with TRBD1. This CDR3 comprises 14 residues. The V and J ends lost 2 bases and 8 bases, in that order; junction bases with no gene match: 8. CDR1 is LNHDA and CDR2 is SQIVND in the germline V gene (reference sequence). As DNA, the CDR3 is TGTGCCAGTAGTATAAGAGGGGCAGGGGGAGGCTACACCTTC. Encoded protein: CASSIRGAGGGYTF.

The chain employs TRBV11-3 and TRBJ1-2, with 7 bases aligning to TRBD1. V shed 4 bases and J 4 bases; nucleotides not matched to a gene: 3. The germline CDR1 and CDR2 sequences are SGHNT and YENEEA. CDR3 length: 13 residues. The CDR3 sequence: CASSSGTVYGYTF. Written as DNA, the CDR3 is TGTGCCAGCAGCTCCGGGACAGTCTATGGCTACACCTTC.

This clone is a singleton in its sample. The chain links TRBV7-2 to TRBJ2-1, with TRBD2 matching 8 bases. The CDR3 totals 16 residues. Germline CDR1 and CDR2: SGHTA and FQGNSA. V was clipped by 1 base and J by 3 bases; unmatched bases: 5. CDR3 DNA sequence: TGTGCCAGCAGCTTAGTGCCGGGGGGGGGCTACAATGAGCAGTTCTTC. Translating it yields CASSLVPGGGYNEQFF.

The V gene is TRBV3-1 (or the pseudogene TRBV3-2), the J gene TRBJ2-5; 9 positions agree with TRBD2. Germline V gene data show CDR1 as LGHDT and CDR2 as YNNKEL (reference sequence). The CDR3 extends over 14 amino acids. The ends lost 7 bases at V and 2 bases at J; junction bases unmatched: 5. The CDR3 protein is CASTPLAGQETQYF. The CDR3 coding sequence is TGTGCCAGCACCCCTCTAGCGGGGCAAGAGACCCAGTACTTC.

CDR3 sequence: CASSSPPGAGAPAWFF. As DNA, the CDR3 is TGTGCCAGCAGCTCTCCCCCGGGTGCGGGGGCCCCAGCATGGTTCTTC. The chain has TRBV7-9 and TRBJ2-1; tentative D call: TRBD2 (7 bases). Trimming removed 4 bases from V and 15 bases from J, with 28 bases in between. The CDR3 has 16 residues. Germline V CDR1 and CDR2: SEHNR, FQNEAQ (reference sequence).